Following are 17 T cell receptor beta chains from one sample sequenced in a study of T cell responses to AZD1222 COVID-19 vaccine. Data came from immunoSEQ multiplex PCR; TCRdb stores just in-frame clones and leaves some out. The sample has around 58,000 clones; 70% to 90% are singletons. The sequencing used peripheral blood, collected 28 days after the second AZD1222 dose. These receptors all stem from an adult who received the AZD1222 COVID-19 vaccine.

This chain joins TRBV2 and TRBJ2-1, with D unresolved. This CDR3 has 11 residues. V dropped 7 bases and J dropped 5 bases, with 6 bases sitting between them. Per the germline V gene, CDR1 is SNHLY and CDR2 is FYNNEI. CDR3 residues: CASTRNNEQFF. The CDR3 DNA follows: TGTGCCAGCACTCGCAACAATGAGCAGTTCTTC. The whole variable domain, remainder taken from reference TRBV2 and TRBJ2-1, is EPEVTQTPSHQVTQMGQEVILRCVPISNHLYFYWYRQILGQKVEFLVSFYNNEISEKSEIFDDQFSVERPDGSNFTLKIRSTKLEDSAMYFCASTRNNEQFFGPGTRLTVL.

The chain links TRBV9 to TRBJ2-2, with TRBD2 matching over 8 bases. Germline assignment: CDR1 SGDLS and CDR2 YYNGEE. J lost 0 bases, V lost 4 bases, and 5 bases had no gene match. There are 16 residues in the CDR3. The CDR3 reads CASSFRTSPNTGELFF. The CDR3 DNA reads TGTGCCAGCAGCTTTCGGACTAGCCCGAACACCGGGGAGCTGTTTTTT.

This CDR3 reads CASSFRGAKNIQYF. In DNA, the CDR3 is TGTGCCAGCAGCTTCCGGGGAGCCAAAAACATTCAGTACTTC. J is TRBJ2-4 and V is TRBV7-9, with D possibly being TRBD2 (5 bases). Germline assignment: CDR1 SEHNR and CDR2 FQNEAQ (reference sequence). The CDR3 is 14 amino acids. V dropped 3 bases and J dropped 0 bases, with 6 bases sitting between them. Full variable domain (missing parts from reference TRBV7-9 and TRBJ2-4): DTGVSQNPRHKITKRGQNVTFRCDPISEHNRLYWYRQTLGQGPEFLTYFQNEAQLEKSRLLSDRFSAERPKGSFSTLEIQRTEQGDSAMYLCASSFRGAKNIQYFGAGTRLSVL.

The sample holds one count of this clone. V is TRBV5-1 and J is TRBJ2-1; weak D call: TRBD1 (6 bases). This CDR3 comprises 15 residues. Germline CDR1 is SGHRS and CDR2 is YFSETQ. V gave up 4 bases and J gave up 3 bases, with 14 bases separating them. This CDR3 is CASSPGDMGYNEQFF. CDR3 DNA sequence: TGCGCCAGCAGCCCCGGGGACATGGGCTACAATGAGCAGTTCTTC.

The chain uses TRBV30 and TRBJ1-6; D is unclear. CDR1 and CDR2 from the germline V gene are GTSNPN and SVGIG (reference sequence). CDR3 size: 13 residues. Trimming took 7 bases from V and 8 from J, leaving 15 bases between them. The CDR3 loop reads CAYSAGPDSPLHF. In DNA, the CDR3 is TGTGCCTACTCCGCGGGCCCAGATTCACCCCTCCACTTT. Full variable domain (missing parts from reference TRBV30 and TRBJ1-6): SQTIHQWPATLVQPVGSPLSLECTVEGTSNPNLYWYRQAAGRGLQLLFYSVGIGQISSEVPQNLSASRPQDRQFILSSKKLLLSDSGFYLCAYSAGPDSPLHFGNGTRLTVT.

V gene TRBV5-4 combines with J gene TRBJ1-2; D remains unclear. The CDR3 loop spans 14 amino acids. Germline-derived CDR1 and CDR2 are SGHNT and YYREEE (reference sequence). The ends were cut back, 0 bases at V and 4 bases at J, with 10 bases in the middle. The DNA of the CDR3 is TGTGCCAGCAGCTTGGCTGGGGAGGGCTATGGCTACACCTTC. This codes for CASSLAGEGYGYTF.

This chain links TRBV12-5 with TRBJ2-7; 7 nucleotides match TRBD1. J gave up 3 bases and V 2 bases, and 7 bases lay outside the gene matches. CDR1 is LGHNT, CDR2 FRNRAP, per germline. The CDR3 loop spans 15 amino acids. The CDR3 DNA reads TGTGCTAGTGGTTTGTCCGACAGGGAAGGCTACGAGCAGTACTTC. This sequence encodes CASGLSDREGYEQYF.

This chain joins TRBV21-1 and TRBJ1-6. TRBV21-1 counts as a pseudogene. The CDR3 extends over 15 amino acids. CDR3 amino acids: CASRPGPQVNSPLHF. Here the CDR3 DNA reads TGTGCCAGCCGGCCGGGGCCCCAGGTTAATTCACCCCTCCACTTT.

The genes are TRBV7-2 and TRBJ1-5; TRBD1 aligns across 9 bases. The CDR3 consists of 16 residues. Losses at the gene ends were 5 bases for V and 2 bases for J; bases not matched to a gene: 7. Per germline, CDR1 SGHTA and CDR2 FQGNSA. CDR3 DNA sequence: TGTGCCAGCAGCCAACAGGGGGCGATGGGCAATCAGCCCCAGCATTTT. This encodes CASSQQGAMGNQPQHF.

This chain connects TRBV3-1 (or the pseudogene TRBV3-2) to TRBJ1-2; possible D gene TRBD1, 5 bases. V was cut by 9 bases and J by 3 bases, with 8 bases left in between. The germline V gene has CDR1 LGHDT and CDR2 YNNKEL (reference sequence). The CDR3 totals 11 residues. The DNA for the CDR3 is TGTGCCAGTGGGGACTACTATGGCTACACCTTC. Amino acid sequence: CASGDYYGYTF.

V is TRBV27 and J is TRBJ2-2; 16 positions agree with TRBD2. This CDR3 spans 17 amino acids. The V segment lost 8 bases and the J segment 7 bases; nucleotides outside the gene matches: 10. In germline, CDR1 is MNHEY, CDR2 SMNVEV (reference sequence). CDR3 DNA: TGTGCCAGCGGGGGACTAGCGGGAGGGCCAAATAGCGGGGAGCTGTTTTTT. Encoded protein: CASGGLAGGPNSGELFF.

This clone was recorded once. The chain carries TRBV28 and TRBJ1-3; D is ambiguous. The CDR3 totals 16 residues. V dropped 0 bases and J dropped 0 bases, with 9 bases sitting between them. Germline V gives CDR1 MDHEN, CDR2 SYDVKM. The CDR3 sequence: CASSLWAGNSGNTIYF. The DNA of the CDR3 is TGTGCCAGCAGTTTATGGGCAGGCAACTCTGGAAACACCATATATTTT.

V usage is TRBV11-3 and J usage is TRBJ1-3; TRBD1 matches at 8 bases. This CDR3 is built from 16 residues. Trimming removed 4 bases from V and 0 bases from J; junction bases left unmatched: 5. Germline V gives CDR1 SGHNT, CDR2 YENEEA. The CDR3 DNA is TGTGCCAGCAGCTCAGGGGGCCCATCCTCTGGAAACACCATATATTTT. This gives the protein CASSSGGPSSGNTIYF.

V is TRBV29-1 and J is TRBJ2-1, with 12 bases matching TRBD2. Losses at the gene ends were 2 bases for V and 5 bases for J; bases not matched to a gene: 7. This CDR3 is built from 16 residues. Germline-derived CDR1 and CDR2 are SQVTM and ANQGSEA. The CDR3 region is CSVESPTSGGNNEQFF. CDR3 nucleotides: TGCAGCGTTGAAAGCCCGACTAGCGGGGGAAACAATGAGCAGTTCTTC.

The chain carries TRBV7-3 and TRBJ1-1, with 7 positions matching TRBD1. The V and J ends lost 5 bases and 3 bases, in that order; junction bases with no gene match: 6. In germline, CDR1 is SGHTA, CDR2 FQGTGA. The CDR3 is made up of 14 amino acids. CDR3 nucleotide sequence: TGTGCCAGCAGCCTAAACGACAGGGACACTGAAGCTTTCTTT. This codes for CASSLNDRDTEAFF.

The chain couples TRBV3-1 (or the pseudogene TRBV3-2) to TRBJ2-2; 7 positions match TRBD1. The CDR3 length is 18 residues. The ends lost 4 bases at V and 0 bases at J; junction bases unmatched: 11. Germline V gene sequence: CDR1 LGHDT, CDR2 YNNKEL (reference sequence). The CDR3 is CASSRGFGDRPNTGELFF. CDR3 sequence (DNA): TGTGCCAGCAGCCGCGGATTCGGGGACAGACCGAACACCGGGGAGCTGTTTTTT.

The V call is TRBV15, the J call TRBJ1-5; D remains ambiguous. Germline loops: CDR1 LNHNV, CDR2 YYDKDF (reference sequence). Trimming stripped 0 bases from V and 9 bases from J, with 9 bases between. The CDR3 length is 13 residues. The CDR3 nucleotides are TGTGCCACCAGCAGAGATCTGTCAGGGCCCCAGCATTTT. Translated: CATSRDLSGPQHF. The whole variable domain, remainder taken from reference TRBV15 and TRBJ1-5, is DAMVIQNPRYQVTQFGKPVTLSCSQTLNHNVMYWYQQKSSQAPKLLFHYYDKDFNNEADTPDNFQSRRPNTSFCFLDIRSPGLGDTAMYLCATSRDLSGPQHFGDGTRLSIL.